This is a list of T cell receptor beta chains from one sample in a study of blood T cell repertoires in COVID-19. Some clones are missing from TCRdb's copy, which holds only in-frame ones; the method was immunoSEQ multiplex PCR. The sample holds around 440,000 clones, 88% seen once. Sequencing was carried out using peripheral blood. The source is a woman in her forties or fifties with COVID-19, enrolled during active disease. Each CDR3 is given with its conserved first and last residue. The order of the fields is J gene, CDR3 length, clone size, V gene, D gene, CDR3 DNA, CDR3 protein. The D gene is left open where the match is weak. Some rows have no size entry. The others give once, few or many, or a class for an expanded clone.

TRBJ1-2	16	.	TRBV28	TRBD1	TGTGCCACACTTACGACGGGACAGGGATATATCTGGGGCTACACCTTC	CATLTTGQGYIWGYTF
TRBJ2-7	14	.	TRBV19	TRBD1	TGTGCCAGTTCTATCCAGCAGGGGGAATACGAGCAGTACTTC	CASSIQQGEYEQYF
TRBJ1-2	15	once	TRBV19	.	TGTGCCAGTAGTACTCACAGGGACGACAACTATGGCTACACCTTC	CASSTHRDDNYGYTF
TRBJ1-1	11	.	TRBV7-2	.	TGTGCCAGCAGCTTAGGAGGGAATGCTTTCTTT	CASSLGGNAFF
TRBJ2-7	12	.	TRBV12-3/TRBV12-4	.	TGTGCCAGCAGGGGAGACTCCTACGAGCAGTACTTC	CASRGDSYEQYF
TRBJ1-5	16	.	TRBV7-2	.	TGTGCCAGCAGCTTAGAGGGCGGGTATAGCAATCAGCCCCAGCATTTT	CASSLEGGYSNQPQHF
TRBJ1-6	13	.	TRBV10-2	.	TGCGCCAGTACGAGCTCCTATAATTCACCCCTCCACTTT	CASTSSYNSPLHF
TRBJ1-2	13	.	TRBV12-3/TRBV12-4	.	TGTGCCAGCAGTTTGACAGTCGAGCCAGGCTACACCTTC	CASSLTVEPGYTF
TRBJ2-1	18	.	TRBV7-9	TRBD2	TGTGCCAGCGATACGGGGGGCCAAACTAGCGGGGACTACAATGAGCAGTTCTTC	CASDTGGQTSGDYNEQFF
TRBJ1-2	13	.	TRBV6-2/TRBV6-3	.	TGTGCCAGCAGTTACAACAGTAACTATGGCTACACCTTC	CASSYNSNYGYTF
TRBJ1-1	14	.	TRBV30	TRBD1	TGTGCCTGGAGACAGGGGGTGTTGAACACTGAAGCTTTCTTT	CAWRQGVLNTEAFF
TRBJ2-5	13	.	TRBV5-1	TRBD1	TGCGCCAGCAGCAGACAGGGGGGGGAGACCCAGTACTTC	CASSRQGGETQYF
TRBJ1-4	15	.	TRBV2	TRBD1	TGTGCCAGCAGTGGAGTAGGGGGCAGAGGTGAAAAACTGTTTTTT	CASSGVGGRGEKLFF
TRBJ2-7	16	.	TRBV3-1/TRBV3-2	.	TGTGCCAGCAGCCGAGATCTGGGGGCGGGTTCTGACGAGCAGTACTTC	CASSRDLGAGSDEQYF
TRBJ1-5	14	.	TRBV27	TRBD1	TGTGCCAGCAGTTTAGACAGGGACGGTCAGCCCCAGCATTTT	CASSLDRDGQPQHF
TRBJ2-3	14	.	TRBV6-5	TRBD1	TGTGCCGGTCAGGGGGCGGTGGGCACAGATACGCAGTATTTT	CAGQGAVGTDTQYF
TRBJ1-5	15	.	TRBV18	TRBD1	TGTGCCAGCTCCCCTGACAGGGTTGGTAATCAGCCCCAGCATTTT	CASSPDRVGNQPQHF
TRBJ2-5	16	.	TRBV19	TRBD1	TGTGCCAGTAGTATAAGGGCCACAGGGGCCCAAGAGACCCAGTACTTC	CASSIRATGAQETQYF
TRBJ1-2	15	.	TRBV4-1	TRBD1	TGCGCCAGCAGCCAAGCCTCCGGGACAGCAGGTGGCTACACCTTC	CASSQASGTAGGYTF
TRBJ2-2	15	.	TRBV3-1/TRBV3-2	TRBD1	TGTGCCAGCAGCCGGCGAAGGACAGGGAGCGGGGAGCTGTTTTTT	CASSRRRTGSGELFF
TRBJ2-7	18	.	TRBV5-1	TRBD2	TGCGCCAGCAGCCCTACCGGGACTAGCGGGATAAGCTCCTACGAGCAGTACTTC	CASSPTGTSGISSYEQYF
TRBJ1-1	14	.	TRBV4-1	.	TGCGCCAGCAGCCGAAGTTACTTGGTCACTGAAGCTTTCTTT	CASSRSYLVTEAFF
TRBJ1-2	16	.	TRBV4-1	TRBD1	TGCGCCAGCAGCCAAGACCCGACAGGGGGCCGGTATGGCTACACCTTC	CASSQDPTGGRYGYTF
TRBJ1-2	13	.	TRBV4-1	.	TGCGCCAGCAGCCCCGCGGGGCCTGGTGGCTACACCTTC	CASSPAGPGGYTF
TRBJ2-4	16	.	TRBV6-1	.	TGTGCCAGCAGTGAACAGGGCTCAGCTTTACCTAACATTCAGTACTTC	CASSEQGSALPNIQYF
TRBJ2-1	17	.	TRBV5-6	TRBD1	TGTGCCAGCAGCCCGGCCTCCGACAGGGTGAGTCACAATGAGCAGTTCTTC	CASSPASDRVSHNEQFF
TRBJ1-2	17	.	TRBV3-1/TRBV3-2	TRBD1	TGTGCCAGCAGCCAAAGGGGGCGCGGGTACAGTACTTATGGCTACACCTTC	CASSQRGRGYSTYGYTF
TRBJ2-7	16	.	TRBV14	.	TGTGCCAGCAGCCCTGCCGGGACTCTGAGCTCCTACGAGCAGTACTTC	CASSPAGTLSSYEQYF
TRBJ1-3	15	.	TRBV15	.	TGTGCCACCAGCAGAGGCGGAGGTTCTGGAAACACCATATATTTT	CATSRGGGSGNTIYF
TRBJ2-3	15	.	TRBV27	TRBD2	TGTGCCAGCAGTTCACTAGCGGGGGGGCGAGGAACGCAGTATTTT	CASSSLAGGRGTQYF
TRBJ2-7	13	few	TRBV5-6	.	TGTGCCAGCAGCGCGACAGTCTCCTACGAGCAGTACTTC	CASSATVSYEQYF
TRBJ2-7	14	once	TRBV11-2	TRBD2	TGTGCCAGCAGGGAGGTGACTAGCGGGGACGAGCAGTACTTC	CASREVTSGDEQYF
TRBJ1-2	11	.	TRBV28	.	TGTGCCAGCAGTTTTAACGGTGGCTACACCTTC	CASSFNGGYTF
TRBJ2-3	15	.	TRBV7-2	.	TGTGCCAGCAGCCGTCTCCGGGGTGGAGGGAATACGCAGTATTTT	CASSRLRGGGNTQYF
TRBJ2-1	14	once	TRBV29-1	.	TGCAGCGCCCGACCGGGTCCTGATTACAATGAGCAGTTCTTC	CSARPGPDYNEQFF
TRBJ1-1	13	.	TRBV12-3/TRBV12-4	.	TGTGCCAGCACCCACCCGGGAGGGACTGAAGCTTTCTTT	CASTHPGGTEAFF
TRBJ2-2	12	.	TRBV18	.	TGTGCCAGCTCACGGGGGGACGATGAGCTGTTTTTT	CASSRGDDELFF
TRBJ1-2	14	.	TRBV28	.	TGTGCCAGCAGACCGAGGGAGGCAAGCTATGGCTACACCTTC	CASRPREASYGYTF
TRBJ1-4	14	.	TRBV6-1	TRBD1	TGTGCCAGCAGTGAAGGACAGGGGAGCAGTATCTTGTTTTTT	CASSEGQGSSILFF
TRBJ1-4	13	.	TRBV5-6	.	TGTGCCAGCAGCCTAGGGAGTAATGAAAAACTGTTTTTT	CASSLGSNEKLFF
TRBJ2-7	14	once	TRBV18	TRBD1	TGTGCCAGCTCTCCGGGACAGATTGCCTACGAGCAGTACTTC	CASSPGQIAYEQYF
TRBJ2-5	15	once	TRBV5-1	.	TGCGCCAGCAGTTCCTCGGCCAGGGAAGCAGGGACCCAGTACTTC	CASSSSAREAGTQYF
TRBJ1-1	16	.	TRBV18	TRBD1	TGTGCCAGCTCATCAGGTGTCAAGGGGGCGAGCACTGAAGCTTTCTTT	CASSSGVKGASTEAFF
TRBJ1-2	13	.	TRBV27	.	TGTGCCAGCAGTTTAGCTACCGGACAGGGCTACACCTTC	CASSLATGQGYTF
TRBJ1-4	12	.	TRBV30	.	TGTGCCTGGAGCCTAAACGGGGAAAAACTGTTTTTT	CAWSLNGEKLFF
TRBJ2-2	12	.	TRBV12-3/TRBV12-4	.	TGTGCCAGCAGTTTAACATCCGGGGAGCTGTTTTTT	CASSLTSGELFF
TRBJ2-1	16	.	TRBV7-9	TRBD1	TGTGCCAGCAGTCCTAGGTGGGGGACAGGGGCCCGGGAGCAGTTCTTC	CASSPRWGTGAREQFF
TRBJ2-5	12	.	TRBV3-1/TRBV3-2	.	TGTGCCAGCAGCCAAACCCGGGACAACCAGTACTTC	CASSQTRDNQYF
TRBJ2-1	10	.	TRBV6-5	.	TGTGCTGGAGGAAACAATGAGCAGTTCTTC	CAGGNNEQFF
TRBJ2-5	16	.	TRBV7-9	.	TGTGCCAGCAGCTCCACCGGACAGACCATCCAAGAGACCCAGTACTTC	CASSSTGQTIQETQYF
TRBJ1-1	12	.	TRBV12-5	.	TGTGCTAGTGGCTCCCTAGTTACTGAAGCTTTCTTT	CASGSLVTEAFF
TRBJ1-1	15	.	TRBV27	.	TGTGCCAGCAGTTTATACCGGGCCGCGGGTACTGAAGCTTTCTTT	CASSLYRAAGTEAFF
TRBJ2-1	13	.	TRBV6-5	TRBD2	TGTGCCAGCTCCATAGCGGGGCCCAATGAGCAGTTCTTC	CASSIAGPNEQFF
TRBJ2-1	15	.	TRBV9	TRBD2	TGTGCCAGCAGCGAGCTAGCGGGGGGGGACAATGAGCAGTTCTTC	CASSELAGGDNEQFF
TRBJ1-5	15	few	TRBV9	.	TGTGCCAGCAGCGTCGACGGGGCGGGATTGCAGCCCCAGCATTTT	CASSVDGAGLQPQHF
TRBJ2-7	13	.	TRBV12-3/TRBV12-4	.	TGTGCCAGCAGGACTAGTAGGTCCTACGAGCAGTACTTC	CASRTSRSYEQYF
TRBJ1-6	15	.	TRBV3-1/TRBV3-2	.	TGTGCCAGCAGCCAAGAGGGGGGCGGGGGTTCACCCCTCCACTTT	CASSQEGGGGSPLHF